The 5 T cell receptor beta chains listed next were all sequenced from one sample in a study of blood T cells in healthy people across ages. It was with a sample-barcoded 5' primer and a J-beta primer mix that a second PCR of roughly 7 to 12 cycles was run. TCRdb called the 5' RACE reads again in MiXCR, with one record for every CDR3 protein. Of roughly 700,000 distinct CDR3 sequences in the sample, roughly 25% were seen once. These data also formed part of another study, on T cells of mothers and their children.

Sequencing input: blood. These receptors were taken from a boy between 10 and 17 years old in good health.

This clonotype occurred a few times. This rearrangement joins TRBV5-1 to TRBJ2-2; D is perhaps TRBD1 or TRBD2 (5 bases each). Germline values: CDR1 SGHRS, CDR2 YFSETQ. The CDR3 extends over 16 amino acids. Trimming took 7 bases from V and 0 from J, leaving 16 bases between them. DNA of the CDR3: TGCGCCAGCGCCCTCCTGCAGGGAGCGAACACCGGGGAGCTGTTTTTT. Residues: CASALLQGANTGELFF.

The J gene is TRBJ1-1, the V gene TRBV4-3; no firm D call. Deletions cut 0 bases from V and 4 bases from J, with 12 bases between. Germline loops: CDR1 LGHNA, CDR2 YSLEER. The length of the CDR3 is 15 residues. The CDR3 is CASSQDQSYSTEAFF. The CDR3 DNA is TGCGCCAGCAGCCAAGATCAAAGTTATAGCACTGAAGCTTTCTTT.

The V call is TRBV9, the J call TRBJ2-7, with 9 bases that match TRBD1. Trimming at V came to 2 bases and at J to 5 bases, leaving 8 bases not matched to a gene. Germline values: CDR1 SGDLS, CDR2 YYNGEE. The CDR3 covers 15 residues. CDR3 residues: CASSVKAGTGNEQYF. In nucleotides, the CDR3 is TGTGCCAGCAGCGTCAAAGCCGGGACAGGGAACGAGCAGTACTTC.

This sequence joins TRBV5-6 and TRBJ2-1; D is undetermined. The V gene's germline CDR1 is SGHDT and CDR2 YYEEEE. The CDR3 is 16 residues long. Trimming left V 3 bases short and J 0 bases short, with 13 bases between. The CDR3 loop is CASSSWVSSSYNEQFF. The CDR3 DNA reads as TGTGCCAGCAGCTCGTGGGTCAGTAGCTCCTACAATGAGCAGTTCTTC.

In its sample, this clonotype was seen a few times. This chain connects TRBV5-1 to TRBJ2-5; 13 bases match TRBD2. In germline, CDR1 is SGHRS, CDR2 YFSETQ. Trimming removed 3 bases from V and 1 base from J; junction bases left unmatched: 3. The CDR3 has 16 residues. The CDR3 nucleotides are TGCGCCAGCAGCTCGGGACTAGCGGGAACCCAAGAGACCCAGTACTTC. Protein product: CASSSGLAGTQETQYF.